A single sample gave rise to the 31 T cell receptor beta chains below, sequenced in a study of T-cell reconstitution after alpha-beta-depleted transplantation in children. Library preparation (for TCRbeta) was performed with unique molecular identifiers. TCRdb re-derived calls from the PCR reads in MiXCR, one entry per CDR3 protein. Among a few hundred thousand distinct CDR3 sequences listed, over 8% were seen once. Sequencing was performed on PBMCs from the stem cell graft donor, taken from the stem cell graft. All receptors derive from a human donor who donated a stem cell graft to a child with SCID.

Many counts were recorded for this clonotype. This chain uses TRBV2 with TRBJ2-4, with a tentative D call TRBD2 (5 bases). Trimming shortened V by 9 bases and J by 0 bases, and 15 bases separated the two germline ends. From germline, CDR1 is SNHLY and CDR2 FYNNEI. The CDR3 sequence is 15 residues long. In nucleotides, the CDR3 is TGTGCCAGTGAGCGGACGCCCCTAGCCAAAAACATTCAGTACTTC. It codes for CASERTPLAKNIQYF.

The chain has TRBV15 and TRBJ1-2; TRBD1 might be the D (6 bases). The CDR3 loop spans 13 amino acids. V lost 5 bases, J lost 4 bases, and 11 bases lay in between. CDR1 is LNHNV, CDR2 YYDKDF, per germline (reference sequence). The CDR3 loop is CATSVGGLYGYTF. CDR3 DNA: TGTGCCACCAGCGTGGGGGGCCTCTATGGCTACACCTTC.

This clonotype came up many times. The gene calls are TRBV18 and TRBJ1-4; no definite D call. Trimming stripped 5 bases from V and 7 bases from J, with 17 bases between. The germline V gene encodes CDR1 KGHSH and CDR2 LQKENI. The CDR3 sequence is 15 residues long. The CDR3 protein is CASSTQAGNAEKLFF. The CDR3 region has the DNA TGTGCCAGCTCAACCCAAGCGGGGAATGCTGAAAAACTGTTTTTT.

The gene calls are TRBV6-5 and TRBJ1-1, with unresolved D. CDR3 length equals 12 residues. Germline V CDR1 and CDR2: MNHEY, SVGAGI. Between the trimmed V and J ends, which lost 6 bases and 3 bases, there was a span of 8 bases. CDR3 DNA sequence: TGTGCCAGCAGGGGCTGGGACACTGAAGCTTTCTTT. Encoded protein: CASRGWDTEAFF.

In this sample, this clonotype turned up a few times. The chain carries TRBV6-1 and TRBJ2-2; TRBD1 matches at 8 bases. CDR3 length equals 16 residues. Trimming removed 5 bases from V and 2 bases from J; junction bases left unmatched: 7. Germline values: CDR1 MNHNS, CDR2 SASEGT. This chain's CDR3 is CASSTGTGSNTGELFF. CDR3 coding DNA: TGTGCCAGCAGTACCGGGACAGGAAGTAACACCGGGGAGCTGTTTTTT.

The count of this clonotype is one. Being one base from a much bigger clone, this may be a read error. This sequence joins TRBV10-2 and TRBJ2-7; the D gene could be TRBD1 or TRBD2 (5 bases each). Trimming removed 8 bases from V and 2 bases from J, with 16 bases in between. The CDR3 sequence is 14 residues long. Germline assignment: CDR1 WSHSY and CDR2 SAAADI. DNA for the CDR3: TGCGCCAGCCGTCCCGGGACGCCGACCTACGAGCAGTACTTC. Translation: CASRPGTPTYEQYF.

The table lists this clonotype with a few counts. The CDR3 here is CAAGSANEKLFF. In DNA, the CDR3 is TGTGCAGCGGGGTCAGCTAATGAAAAACTGTTTTTT. The rearrangement links TRBV7-9 to TRBJ1-4; D unclear. Germline V CDR1 and CDR2: SEHNR, FQNEAQ (reference sequence). The CDR3 consists of 12 residues.

At least ten counts were recorded for this clonotype. The gene calls are TRBV12-3 or TRBV12-4 and TRBJ2-3; tentative D call: TRBD2 (5 bases). V was cut by 3 bases and J by 3 bases, with 10 bases left in between. This CDR3 region has 14 residues. The CDR3 DNA reads TGTGCCAGCAGTTTGAACAGAGGGACAGATACGCAGTATTTT. Its translation is CASSLNRGTDTQYF.

CDR3 sequence: CASSLLPGNTEAFF. The CDR3 bases are TGTGCCAGCAGCTTACTCCCGGGGAACACTGAAGCTTTCTTT. V and J are TRBV7-9 and TRBJ1-1; D unresolved. The CDR3 consists of 14 residues. The germline gives CDR1 SEHNR, CDR2 FQNEAQ (reference sequence). V was cut by 2 bases and J by 1 base, with 8 bases left in between. Full variable domain (missing parts from reference TRBV7-9 and TRBJ1-1): DTGVSQNPRHKITKRGQNVTFRCDPISEHNRLYWYRQTLGQGPEFLTYFQNEAQLEKSRLLSDRFSAERPKGSFSTLEIQRTEQGDSAMYLCASSLLPGNTEAFFGQGTRLTVV.

V and J are TRBV29-1 and TRBJ1-6; 7 bases line up with TRBD1. CDR3 length equals 13 residues. V lost 7 bases, J lost 7 bases, and 7 bases stayed unmatched. CDR1 and CDR2 from the germline V gene are SQVTM and ANQGSEA. The CDR3 nucleotides read TGCAGCGCAAGGGACAGTGGAAATTCACCCCTCCACTTT. Translation: CSARDSGNSPLHF.

This clonotype has just a few counts. V and J are TRBV6-5 and TRBJ2-7; 9 nucleotides align to TRBD2. J gave up 1 base and V 4 bases, and 2 bases lay outside the gene matches. The germline gives CDR1 MNHEY, CDR2 SVGAGI. This CDR3 contains 14 residues. CDR3: CASSSTSGSYEQYF. In nucleotides, the CDR3 is TGTGCCAGCAGTTCGACTAGCGGATCCTACGAGCAGTACTTC.

This clonotype showed up just a few times. The chain links TRBV6-1 to TRBJ2-5, with TRBD2 identical over 7 bases. The CDR3 sequence is 15 residues long. In germline, CDR1 is MNHNS, CDR2 SASEGT. J lost 1 base, V lost 6 bases, and 8 bases had no gene match. CDR3 region: CASSPFGGTQETQYF. The CDR3 coding sequence is TGTGCCAGCAGCCCTTTCGGGGGGACCCAAGAGACCCAGTACTTC.

This clonotype was counted only a few times. The chain combines TRBV18 with TRBJ2-1; 7 bases line up with TRBD1. J gave up 2 bases and V 5 bases, and 9 bases lay outside the gene matches. This CDR3 comprises 16 residues. Looked up from germline, CDR1 is KGHSH and CDR2 is LQKENI. CDR3 bases: TGTGCCAGCTCAATCGGACAGGTCGGAGCCTACAATGAGCAGTTCTTC. Translation gives CASSIGQVGAYNEQFF.

This clonotype was counted a few times. This chain's CDR3 is CASSRGYGYTF. DNA of the CDR3: TGTGCCAGCAGTCGTGGGTATGGCTACACCTTC. The J gene is TRBJ1-2, the V gene TRBV6-5; D not resolved. V gave up 5 bases and J gave up 5 bases, with 6 bases separating them. This CDR3 has 11 residues. Germline V lookup: CDR1 MNHEY, CDR2 SVGAGI.

This chain connects TRBV20-1 to TRBJ2-3; D gene uncertain. The length of the CDR3 is 14 residues. Germline loops: CDR1 DFQATT, CDR2 SNEGSKA (reference sequence). Trimming removed 0 bases from V and 3 bases from J, with 10 bases in between. The CDR3 is CSAREGVGTDTQYF. The CDR3 DNA reads TGCAGTGCTAGAGAGGGCGTGGGGACAGATACGCAGTATTTT.

The chain has TRBV4-2 and TRBJ1-2, with D unclear. Germline lookup yields CDR1 LGHNA and CDR2 YNFKEQ. This CDR3 spans 13 amino acids. Trimming shortened V by 10 bases and J by 9 bases, and 21 bases separated the two germline ends. CDR3 in DNA: TGTGCCATGGGCCCCGGGGTCCTCTACTGCTACACCTTC. The encoded protein is CAMGPGVLYCYTF.

The chain couples TRBV25-1 to TRBJ2-4; D is undetermined. The germline V gene encodes CDR1 MGHDK and CDR2 SYGVNS. With 5 bases removed from V and 9 bases from J, the gap between germline ends came to 17 bases. The CDR3 extends over 14 amino acids. CDR3 sequence (DNA): TGTGCCAGCAGTAGGTCCGAACCATGGGGCATTCAGTACTTC. This encodes CASSRSEPWGIQYF.

The chain combines TRBV7-8 with TRBJ1-2; D is perhaps TRBD1 (5 bases). CDR1 SGHVS and CDR2 FQNEAQ come from the germline V gene. Between the trimmed V and J ends, which lost 4 bases and 3 bases, there was a span of 6 bases. This CDR3 region has 12 residues. The CDR3, as DNA: TGTGCCAGCAGCTCAGGGCACTATGGCTACACCTTC. As protein: CASSSGHYGYTF.

This clonotype was observed at least ten times. The chain uses TRBV14 and TRBJ2-5; D is ambiguous. The CDR3 is 11 amino acids. CDR1 SGHDN and CDR2 FVKESK come from the germline V gene. Trimming took 3 bases from V and 6 from J, leaving 5 bases between them. For the CDR3, the DNA is TGTGCCAGCAGCCAGGGAAAGACCCAGTACTTC. Its translation is CASSQGKTQYF.

This clonotype has at least ten counts. The chain joins TRBV5-1 to TRBJ2-2; TRBD2 matches 8 bases. This CDR3 is 15 amino acids long. Trimming cost V 2 bases and J 0 bases; bases outside gene matches: 0. Germline CDR1 is SGHRS and CDR2 is YFSETQ. This CDR3 reads CASSLAGANTGELFF. CDR3 DNA: TGCGCCAGCAGCTTAGCGGGGGCGAACACCGGGGAGCTGTTTTTT.

The J gene is TRBJ2-1, the V gene TRBV7-3; 7 nucleotides match TRBD2. The germline V gene has CDR1 SGHTA and CDR2 FQGTGA. CDR3 length: 14 residues. V was pared by 5 bases and J by 8 bases, with 9 bases of the junction left unmatched. CDR3: CASSLLGGIDEQFF. In DNA, the CDR3 is TGTGCCAGCAGCCTCTTGGGGGGGATCGATGAGCAGTTCTTC.

This clonotype has only a few counts. The CDR3 sequence: CATSTGTNYQPQHF. CDR3 DNA sequence: TGTGCCACCTCTACTGGGACAAATTATCAGCCCCAGCATTTT. This chain uses TRBV15 with TRBJ1-5; a possible D gene is TRBD1 (6 bases). Per the germline V gene, CDR1 is LNHNV and CDR2 is YYDKDF (reference sequence). V was clipped by 8 bases and J by 5 bases, with 16 bases between them. CDR3 length equals 14 residues.

This clonotype was observed a few times. This sequence joins TRBV7-6 and TRBJ2-7; TRBD2 matches 11 bases. Losses at the gene ends were 2 bases for V and 2 bases for J; bases not matched to a gene: 14. Germline V CDR1 and CDR2: SGHVS, FNYEAQ. The CDR3 totals 19 residues. CDR3 protein: CASSLSRLAGWNVPYEQYF. CDR3 DNA: TGTGCCAGCAGCTTAAGTAGACTAGCGGGGTGGAACGTCCCCTACGAGCAGTACTTC.

The V gene is TRBV12-3 or TRBV12-4, the J gene TRBJ2-3, with no clear D. CDR3 length equals 14 residues. V dropped 0 bases and J dropped 6 bases, with 10 bases sitting between them. The CDR3, as DNA: TGTGCCAGCAGTTTAGCCAAGAGCGCTGATACGCAGTATTTT. It codes for CASSLAKSADTQYF.

The table lists this clonotype with many counts. The chain employs TRBV12-3 or TRBV12-4 and TRBJ2-7; D ambiguous. The length of the CDR3 is 12 residues. V was trimmed by 5 bases and J by 6 bases, leaving 11 bases between them. As DNA, the CDR3 is TGTGCCAGCAGTCCTCGAGTCTTCGAGCAGTACTTC. It is translated as CASSPRVFEQYF.

Many counts were recorded for this clonotype. J is TRBJ2-1 and V is TRBV20-1; 12 bases map to TRBD2. V was clipped by 6 bases and J by 0 bases; unmatched bases: 12. CDR1 and CDR2 (germline): DFQATT, SNEGSKA (reference sequence). The CDR3 covers 18 residues. The DNA of the CDR3 is TGCAGTGCGAGACCACTAGCGGGGGGACAAAGCTCCTACAATGAGCAGTTCTTC. Protein sequence: CSARPLAGGQSSYNEQFF.

In its sample, this clonotype was seen many times. The V call is TRBV12-3 or TRBV12-4, the J call TRBJ2-2; 8 positions agree with TRBD1. CDR3 length equals 15 residues. Trimming removed 5 bases from V and 8 bases from J; junction bases left unmatched: 10. CDR3 bases: TGTGCCAGCAGTACCAAGCCGGACAGGGAAGGGGAGCTGTTTTTT. Translation: CASSTKPDREGELFF.

This chain joins TRBV12-3 or TRBV12-4 and TRBJ2-7; the D gene is possibly TRBD2 (6 bases). The CDR3 covers 13 residues. The ends were cut back, 5 bases at V and 7 bases at J, with 15 bases in the middle. The CDR3: CASSLLFRGEQYF. CDR3 sequence (DNA): TGTGCCAGCAGTCTCCTGTTTCGGGGGGAGCAGTACTTC.

DNA for the CDR3: TGTGCCAGCAGTTTCGGCGGGGGCCTTACCTACGAGCAGTACTTC. This codes for CASSFGGGLTYEQYF. The rearrangement links TRBV27 to TRBJ2-7; D perhaps matches TRBD2 (7 bases). The V end lost 3 bases, the J end lost 2 bases, and 14 bases lay between the germline ends. The CDR3 contains 15 residues. Germline values: CDR1 MNHEY, CDR2 SMNVEV (reference sequence).

In this sample, this clonotype turned up a few times. The genes are TRBV27 and TRBJ2-2; 8 nucleotides line up with TRBD1. The CDR3 is made up of 16 amino acids. Germline CDR1 reads MNHEY; CDR2 reads SMNVEV (reference sequence). J gave up 4 bases and V 5 bases, and 9 bases lay outside the gene matches. CDR3: CASSPPQGVATGELFF. The CDR3 nucleotides read TGTGCCAGCAGTCCACCACAGGGGGTGGCCACCGGGGAGCTGTTTTTT.

The V gene is TRBV10-3, the J gene TRBJ2-7, with 7 bases matching TRBD1. This CDR3 is 15 amino acids long. Germline CDR1 and CDR2: ENHRY and SYGVKD. Unmatched junction bases numbered 6, after V lost 4 bases and J lost 0 bases. Here the CDR3 DNA reads TGTGCCATCAGTGGCCGGGACAGAAGCTCCTACGAGCAGTACTTC. Translation gives CAISGRDRSSYEQYF.